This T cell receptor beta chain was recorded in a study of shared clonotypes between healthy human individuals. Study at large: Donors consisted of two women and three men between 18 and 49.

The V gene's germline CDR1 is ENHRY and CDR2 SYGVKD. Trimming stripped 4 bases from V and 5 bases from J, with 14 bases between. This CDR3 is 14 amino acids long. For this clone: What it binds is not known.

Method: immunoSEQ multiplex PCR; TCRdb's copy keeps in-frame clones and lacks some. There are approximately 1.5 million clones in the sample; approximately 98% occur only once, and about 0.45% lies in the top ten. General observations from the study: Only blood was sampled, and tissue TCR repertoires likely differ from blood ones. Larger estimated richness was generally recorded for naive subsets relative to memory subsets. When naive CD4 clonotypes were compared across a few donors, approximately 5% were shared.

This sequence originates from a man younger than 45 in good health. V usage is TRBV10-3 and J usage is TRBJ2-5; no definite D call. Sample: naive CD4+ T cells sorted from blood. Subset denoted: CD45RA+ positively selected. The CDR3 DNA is TGTGCCATCAGTGGTCCGGGTGGAAGTGAGACCCAGTACTTC. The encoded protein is CAISGPGGSETQYF.